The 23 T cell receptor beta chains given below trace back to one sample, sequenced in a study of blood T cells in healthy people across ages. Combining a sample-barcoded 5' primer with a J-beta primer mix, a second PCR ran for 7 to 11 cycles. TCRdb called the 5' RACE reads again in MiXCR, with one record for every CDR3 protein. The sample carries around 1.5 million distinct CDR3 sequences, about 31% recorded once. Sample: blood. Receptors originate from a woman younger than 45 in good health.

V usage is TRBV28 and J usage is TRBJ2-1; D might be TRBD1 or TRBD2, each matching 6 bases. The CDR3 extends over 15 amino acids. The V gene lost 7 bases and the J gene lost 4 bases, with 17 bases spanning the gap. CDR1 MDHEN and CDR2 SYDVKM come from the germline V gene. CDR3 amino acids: CASTDDRTNYNEQFF. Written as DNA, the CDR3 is TGTGCCAGCACCGACGACAGGACTAATTACAATGAGCAGTTCTTC.

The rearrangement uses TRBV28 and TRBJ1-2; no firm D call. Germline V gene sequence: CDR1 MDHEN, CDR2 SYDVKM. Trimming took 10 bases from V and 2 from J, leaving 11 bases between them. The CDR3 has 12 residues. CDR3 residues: CAIGSDNYGYTF. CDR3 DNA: TGTGCCATCGGCAGCGACAACTATGGCTACACCTTC.

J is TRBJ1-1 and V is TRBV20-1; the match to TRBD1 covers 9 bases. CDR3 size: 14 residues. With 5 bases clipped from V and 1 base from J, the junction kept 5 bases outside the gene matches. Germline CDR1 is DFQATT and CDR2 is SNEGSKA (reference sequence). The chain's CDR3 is CSAEGTGRNTEAFF. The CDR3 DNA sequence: TGCAGTGCTGAAGGGACAGGGAGGAACACTGAAGCTTTCTTT.

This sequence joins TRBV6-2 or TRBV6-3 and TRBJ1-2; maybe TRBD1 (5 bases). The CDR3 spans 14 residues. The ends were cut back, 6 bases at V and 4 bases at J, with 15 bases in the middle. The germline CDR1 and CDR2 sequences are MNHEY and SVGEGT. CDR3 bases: TGTGCCAGCAGCCCTCAGACAGACTTCTATGGCTACACCTTC. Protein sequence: CASSPQTDFYGYTF.

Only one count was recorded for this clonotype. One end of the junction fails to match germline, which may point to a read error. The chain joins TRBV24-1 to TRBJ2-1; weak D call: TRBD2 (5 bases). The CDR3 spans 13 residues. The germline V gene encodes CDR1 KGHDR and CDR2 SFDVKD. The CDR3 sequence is CATSTRSYNERFF. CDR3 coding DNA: TGTGCCACCTCAACTAGGTCCTACAATGAGCGGTTCTTC.

In nucleotides, the CDR3 is TGTGCCAGCAGCGTAGGGGGACGGAACAATTCACCCCTCCACTTT. Its protein is CASSVGGRNNSPLHF. The chain is built from TRBV9 and TRBJ1-6; a weak D match, TRBD1 (5 bases). Germline lookup yields CDR1 SGDLS and CDR2 YYNGEE. Deletions cut 0 bases from V and 7 bases from J, with 11 bases between. This CDR3 contains 15 residues.

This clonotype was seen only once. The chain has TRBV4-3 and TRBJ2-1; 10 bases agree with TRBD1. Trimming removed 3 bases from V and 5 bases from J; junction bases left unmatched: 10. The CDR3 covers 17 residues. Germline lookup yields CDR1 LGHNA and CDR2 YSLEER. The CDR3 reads CASSQTIEGTGDNEQFF. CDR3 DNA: TGCGCCAGCAGCCAGACCATCGAAGGGACAGGGGACAATGAGCAGTTCTTC.

CDR3 DNA sequence: TGTGCCAGCAGCCAAGATTGGGTCAGTATGAATTCACCCCTCCACTTT. Residues: CASSQDWVSMNSPLHF. The chain uses TRBV14 and TRBJ1-6, with D uncertain. Germline CDR1 and CDR2: SGHDN and FVKESK. There are 16 residues in the CDR3. With 0 bases removed from V and 7 bases from J, the gap between germline ends came to 13 bases.

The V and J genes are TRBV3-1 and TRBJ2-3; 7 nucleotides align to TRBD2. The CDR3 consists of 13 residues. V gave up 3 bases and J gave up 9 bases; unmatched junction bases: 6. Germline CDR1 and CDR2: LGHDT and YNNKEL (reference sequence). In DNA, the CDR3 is TGTGCCAGCAGCCACCAGACTAGCAGAACGCAGTATTTT. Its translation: CASSHQTSRTQYF.

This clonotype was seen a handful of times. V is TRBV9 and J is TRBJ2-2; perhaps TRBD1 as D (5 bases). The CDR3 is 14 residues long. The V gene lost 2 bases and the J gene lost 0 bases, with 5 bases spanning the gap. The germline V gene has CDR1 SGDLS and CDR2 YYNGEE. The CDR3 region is CASSVGPNTGELFF. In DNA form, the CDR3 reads TGTGCCAGCAGCGTGGGGCCGAACACCGGGGAGCTGTTTTTT.

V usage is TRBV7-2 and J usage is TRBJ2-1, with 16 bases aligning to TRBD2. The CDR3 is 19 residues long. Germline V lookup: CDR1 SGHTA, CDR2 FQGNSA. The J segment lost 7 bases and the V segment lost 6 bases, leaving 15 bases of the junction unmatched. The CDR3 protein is CASRTRGLAGGLSGNEQFF. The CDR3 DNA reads TGTGCCAGCAGGACCCGGGGACTAGCGGGGGGGCTATCGGGGAATGAGCAGTTCTTC.

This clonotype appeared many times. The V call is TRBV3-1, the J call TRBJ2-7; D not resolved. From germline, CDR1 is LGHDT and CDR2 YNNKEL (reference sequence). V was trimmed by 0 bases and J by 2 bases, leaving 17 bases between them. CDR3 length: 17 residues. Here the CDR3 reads CASSQDLTEEPTYEQYF. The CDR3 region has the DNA TGTGCCAGCAGCCAAGATCTAACAGAGGAGCCCACCTACGAGCAGTACTTC.

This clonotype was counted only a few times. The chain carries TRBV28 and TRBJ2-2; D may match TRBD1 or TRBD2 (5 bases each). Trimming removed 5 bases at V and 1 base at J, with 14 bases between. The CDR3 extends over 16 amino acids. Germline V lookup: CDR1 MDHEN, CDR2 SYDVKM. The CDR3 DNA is TGTGCCAGCAGTCCCTCACCGGGACGGAACACCGGGGAGCTGTTTTTT. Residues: CASSPSPGRNTGELFF.

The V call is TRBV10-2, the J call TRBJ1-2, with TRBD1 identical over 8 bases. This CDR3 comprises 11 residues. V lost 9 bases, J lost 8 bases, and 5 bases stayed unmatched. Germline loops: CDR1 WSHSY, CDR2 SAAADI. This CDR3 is CARETGDGYTF. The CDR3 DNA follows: TGCGCCAGGGAGACAGGGGACGGCTACACCTTC.

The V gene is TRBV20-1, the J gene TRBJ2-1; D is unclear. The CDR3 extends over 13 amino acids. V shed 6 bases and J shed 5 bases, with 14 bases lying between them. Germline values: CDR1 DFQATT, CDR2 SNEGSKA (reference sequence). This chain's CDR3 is CSAKLTKNNEQFF. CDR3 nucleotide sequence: TGCAGTGCAAAATTGACCAAAAACAATGAGCAGTTCTTC.

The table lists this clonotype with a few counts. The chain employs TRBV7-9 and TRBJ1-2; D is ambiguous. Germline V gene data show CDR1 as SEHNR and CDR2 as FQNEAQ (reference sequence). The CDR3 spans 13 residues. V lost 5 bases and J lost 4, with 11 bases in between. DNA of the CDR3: TGTGCCAGCAGCCCGGGGAATACCTATGGCTACACCTTC. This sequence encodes CASSPGNTYGYTF.

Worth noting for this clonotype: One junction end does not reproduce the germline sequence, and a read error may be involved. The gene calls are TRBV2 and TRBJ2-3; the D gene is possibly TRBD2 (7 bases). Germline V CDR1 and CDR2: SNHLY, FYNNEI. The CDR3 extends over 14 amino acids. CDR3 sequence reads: CANSAQGGTDTQYF. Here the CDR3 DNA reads TGTGCCAACAGTGCACAGGGAGGGACAGATACGCAGTATTTT.

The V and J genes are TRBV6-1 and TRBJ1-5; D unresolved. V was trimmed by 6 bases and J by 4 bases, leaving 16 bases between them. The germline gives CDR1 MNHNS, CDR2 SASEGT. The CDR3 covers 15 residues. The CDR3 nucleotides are TGTGCCAGCAGCCTCGTCAGGATAGAGAATCAGCCCCAGCATTTT. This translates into CASSLVRIENQPQHF.

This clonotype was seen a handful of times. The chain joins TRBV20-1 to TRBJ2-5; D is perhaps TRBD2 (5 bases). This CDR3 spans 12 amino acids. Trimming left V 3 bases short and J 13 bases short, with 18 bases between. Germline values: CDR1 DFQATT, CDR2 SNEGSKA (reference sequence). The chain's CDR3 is CSAREDLPPRYF. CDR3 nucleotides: TGCAGTGCTAGGGAGGACCTCCCTCCGAGGTACTTC.

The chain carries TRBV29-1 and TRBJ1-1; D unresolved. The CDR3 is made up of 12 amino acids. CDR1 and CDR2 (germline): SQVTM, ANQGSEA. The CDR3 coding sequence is TGCATCGGTCGACATCTGAACACTGAAGCTTTCTTT. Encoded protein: CIGRHLNTEAFF.

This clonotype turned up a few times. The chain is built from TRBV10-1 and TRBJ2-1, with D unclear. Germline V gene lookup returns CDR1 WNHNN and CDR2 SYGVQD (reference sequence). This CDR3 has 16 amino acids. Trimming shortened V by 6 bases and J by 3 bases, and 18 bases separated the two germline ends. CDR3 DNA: TGCGCCAGCAGCCTAGGCCCGGGCCCGGGCTACAATGAGCAGTTCTTC. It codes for CASSLGPGPGYNEQFF.

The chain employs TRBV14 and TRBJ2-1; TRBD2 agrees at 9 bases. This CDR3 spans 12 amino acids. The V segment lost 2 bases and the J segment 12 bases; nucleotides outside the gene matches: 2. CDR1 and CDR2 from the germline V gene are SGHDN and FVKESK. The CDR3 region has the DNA TGTGCCAGCAGCCAAACGGGACTAGCGCAGTTCTTC. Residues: CASSQTGLAQFF.

Here the CDR3 reads CASSPRTGAINEQFF. As DNA, the CDR3 is TGCGCCAGCAGCCCAAGGACAGGAGCCATCAATGAGCAGTTCTTC. The chain carries TRBV5-1 and TRBJ2-1; the match to TRBD1 covers 7 bases. There are 15 residues in the CDR3. Losses at the gene ends were 4 bases for V and 6 bases for J; bases not matched to a gene: 10. Germline V gene sequence: CDR1 SGHRS, CDR2 YFSETQ. Together with reference TRBV5-1 and TRBJ2-1, the CDR3 gives the full variable domain: KAGVTQTPRYLIKTRGQQVTLSCSPISGHRSVSWYQQTPGQGLQFLFEYFSETQRNKGNFPGRFSGRQFSNSRSEMNVSTLELGDSALYLCASSPRTGAINEQFFGPGTRLTVL.